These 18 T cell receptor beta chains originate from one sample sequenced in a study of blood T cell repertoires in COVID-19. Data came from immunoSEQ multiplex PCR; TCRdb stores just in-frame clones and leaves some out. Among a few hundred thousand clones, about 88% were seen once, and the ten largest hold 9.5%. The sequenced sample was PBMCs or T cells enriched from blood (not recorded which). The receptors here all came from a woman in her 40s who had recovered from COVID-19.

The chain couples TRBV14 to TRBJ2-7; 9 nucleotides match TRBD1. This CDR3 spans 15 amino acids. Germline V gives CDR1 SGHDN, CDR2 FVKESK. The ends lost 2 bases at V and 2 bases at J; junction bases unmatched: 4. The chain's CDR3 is CASSQLTGGPYEQYF. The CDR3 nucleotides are TGTGCCAGCAGCCAATTGACAGGGGGACCCTACGAGCAGTACTTC.

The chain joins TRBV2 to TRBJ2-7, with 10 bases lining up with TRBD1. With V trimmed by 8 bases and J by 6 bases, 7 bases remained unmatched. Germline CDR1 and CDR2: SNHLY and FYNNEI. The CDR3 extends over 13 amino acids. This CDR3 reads CASLRDRGSEQYF. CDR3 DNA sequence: TGTGCCAGCCTCCGGGACAGGGGTTCCGAGCAGTACTTC.

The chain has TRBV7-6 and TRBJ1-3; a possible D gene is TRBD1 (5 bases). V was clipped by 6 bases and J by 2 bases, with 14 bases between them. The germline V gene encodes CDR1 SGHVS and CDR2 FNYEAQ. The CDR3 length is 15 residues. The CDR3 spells CASRFDDSPGNTIYF. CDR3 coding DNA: TGTGCCAGCAGGTTCGACGACAGTCCTGGAAACACCATATATTTT.

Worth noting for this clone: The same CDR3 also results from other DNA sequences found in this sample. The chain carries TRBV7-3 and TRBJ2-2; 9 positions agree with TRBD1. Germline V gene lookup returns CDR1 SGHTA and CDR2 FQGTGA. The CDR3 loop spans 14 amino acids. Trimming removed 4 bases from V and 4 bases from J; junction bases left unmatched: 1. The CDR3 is CASSSDRGTGELFF. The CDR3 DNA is TGTGCCAGCAGCTCGGACAGGGGCACCGGGGAGCTGTTTTTT.

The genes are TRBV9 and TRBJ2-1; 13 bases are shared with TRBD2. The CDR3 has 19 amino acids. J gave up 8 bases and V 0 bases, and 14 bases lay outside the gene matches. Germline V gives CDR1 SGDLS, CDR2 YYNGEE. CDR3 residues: CASSVASIWTSGSTDEQFF. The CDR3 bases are TGTGCCAGCAGCGTAGCTTCCATTTGGACTAGCGGGAGTACCGATGAGCAGTTCTTC.

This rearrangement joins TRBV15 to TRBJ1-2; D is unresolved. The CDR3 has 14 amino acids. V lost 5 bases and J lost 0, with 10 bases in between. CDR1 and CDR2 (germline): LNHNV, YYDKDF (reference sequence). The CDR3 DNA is TGTGCCACCAGCCCTGGGCCAGCTAACTATGGCTACACCTTC. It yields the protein CATSPGPANYGYTF.

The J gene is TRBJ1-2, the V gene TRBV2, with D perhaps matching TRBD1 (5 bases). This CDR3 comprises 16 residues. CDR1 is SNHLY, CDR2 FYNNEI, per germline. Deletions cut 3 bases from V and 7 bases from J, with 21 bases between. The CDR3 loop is CASSDQSSTSGRGYTF. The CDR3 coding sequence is TGTGCCAGCAGTGATCAGTCCTCAACTTCAGGGCGTGGCTACACCTTC. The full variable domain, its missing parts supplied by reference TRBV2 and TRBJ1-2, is EPEVTQTPSHQVTQMGQEVILRCVPISNHLYFYWYRQILGQKVEFLVSFYNNEISEKSEIFDDQFSVERPDGSNFTLKIRSTKLEDSAMYFCASSDQSSTSGRGYTFGSGTRLTVV.

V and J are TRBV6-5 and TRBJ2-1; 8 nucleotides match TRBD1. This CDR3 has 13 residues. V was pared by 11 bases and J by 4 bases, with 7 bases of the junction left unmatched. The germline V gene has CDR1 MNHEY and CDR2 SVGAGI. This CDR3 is CAGRTGFYNEQFF. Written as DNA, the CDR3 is TGTGCCGGACGGACAGGGTTTTACAATGAGCAGTTCTTC.

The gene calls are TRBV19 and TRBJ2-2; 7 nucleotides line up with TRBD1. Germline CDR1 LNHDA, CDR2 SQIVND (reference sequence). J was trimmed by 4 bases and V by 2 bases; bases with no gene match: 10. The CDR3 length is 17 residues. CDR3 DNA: TGTGCCAGTAGTATACGGCTCGACAGGGTGGTCACCGGGGAGCTGTTTTTT. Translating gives CASSIRLDRVVTGELFF.

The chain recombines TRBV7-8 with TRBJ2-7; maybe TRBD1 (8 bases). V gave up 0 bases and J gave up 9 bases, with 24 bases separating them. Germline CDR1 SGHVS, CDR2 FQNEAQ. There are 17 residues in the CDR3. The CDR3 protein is CASSLAGGTGGLGGQYF. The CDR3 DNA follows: TGTGCCAGCAGCTTAGCGGGAGGGACAGGTGGTCTGGGGGGGCAGTACTTC.

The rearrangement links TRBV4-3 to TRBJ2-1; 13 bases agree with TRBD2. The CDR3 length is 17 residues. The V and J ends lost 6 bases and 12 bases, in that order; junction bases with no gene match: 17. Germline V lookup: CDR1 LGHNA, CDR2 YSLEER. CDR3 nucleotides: TGCGCCAGCAGTAACGGAGCCGGGACTAGCGGGGCCACAGCGCAGTTCTTC. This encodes CASSNGAGTSGATAQFF.

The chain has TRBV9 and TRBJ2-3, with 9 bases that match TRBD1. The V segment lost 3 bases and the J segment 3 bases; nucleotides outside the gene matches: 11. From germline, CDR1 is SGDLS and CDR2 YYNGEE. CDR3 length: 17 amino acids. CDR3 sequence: CASSARAGTGTTDTQYF. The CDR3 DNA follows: TGTGCCAGCAGCGCGAGAGCCGGGACAGGGACGACAGATACGCAGTATTTT.

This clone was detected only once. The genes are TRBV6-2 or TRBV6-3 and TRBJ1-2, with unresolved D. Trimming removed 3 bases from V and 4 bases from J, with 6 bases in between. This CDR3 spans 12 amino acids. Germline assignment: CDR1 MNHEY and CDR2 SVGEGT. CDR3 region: CASSYVSYGYTF. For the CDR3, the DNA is TGTGCCAGCAGTTATGTCTCCTATGGCTACACCTTC.

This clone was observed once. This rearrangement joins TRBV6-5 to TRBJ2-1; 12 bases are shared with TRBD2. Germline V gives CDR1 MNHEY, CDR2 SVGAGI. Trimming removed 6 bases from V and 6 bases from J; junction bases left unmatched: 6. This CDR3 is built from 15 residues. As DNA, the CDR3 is TGTGCCAGCAGACTACTAGCGGGGGGCGCCAATGAGCAGTTCTTC. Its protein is CASRLLAGGANEQFF.

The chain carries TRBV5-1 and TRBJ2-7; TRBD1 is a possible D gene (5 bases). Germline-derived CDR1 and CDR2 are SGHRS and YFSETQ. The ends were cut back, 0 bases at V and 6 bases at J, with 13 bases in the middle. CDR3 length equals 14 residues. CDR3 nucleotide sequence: TGCGCCAGCAGCTTGGCCGTCAGGGTTTCCGAGCAGTACTTC. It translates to CASSLAVRVSEQYF.

The CDR3 region has the DNA TGTGCCTGGAGCGCCCGGACAGGGACCAAGCCCCAGCATTTT. Protein product: CAWSARTGTKPQHF. The chain has TRBV30 and TRBJ1-5; 8 nucleotides match TRBD1. Germline V gives CDR1 GTSNPN, CDR2 SVGIG (reference sequence). The CDR3 consists of 14 residues. Trimming took 3 bases from V and 8 from J; bases not matched to a gene: 9. Looking up the rest from reference TRBV30 and TRBJ1-5 gives the full variable domain: SQTIHQWPATLVQPVGSPLSLECTVEGTSNPNLYWYRQAAGRGLQLLFYSVGIGQISSEVPQNLSASRPQDRQFILSSKKLLLSDSGFYLCAWSARTGTKPQHFGDGTRLSIL.

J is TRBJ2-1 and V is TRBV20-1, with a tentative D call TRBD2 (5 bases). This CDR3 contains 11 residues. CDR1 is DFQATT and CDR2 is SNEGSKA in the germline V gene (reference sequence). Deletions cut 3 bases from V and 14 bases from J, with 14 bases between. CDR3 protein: CSARASMEEFF. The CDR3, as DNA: TGCAGTGCTAGGGCTAGTATGGAGGAGTTCTTC.

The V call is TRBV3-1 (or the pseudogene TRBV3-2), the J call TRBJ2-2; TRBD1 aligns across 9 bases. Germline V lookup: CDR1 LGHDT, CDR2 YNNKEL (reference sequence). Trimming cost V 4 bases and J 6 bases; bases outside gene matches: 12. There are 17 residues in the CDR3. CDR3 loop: CASSLIGTGNRAGELFF. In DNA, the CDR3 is TGTGCCAGCAGCCTCATCGGGACAGGGAATCGTGCCGGGGAGCTGTTTTTT.